This T cell receptor beta chain was recovered during a study of blood T cell repertoires in COVID-19. Measured with immunoSEQ multiplex PCR; TCRdb has only the in-frame clones, and not every one. The table has about 12,000 clones, roughly nine tenths seen once. V gave up 5 bases and J gave up 4 bases; unmatched junction bases: 4. Germline values: CDR1 SGHVS, CDR2 FQNEAQ. CDR3 length equals 14 residues. The source material was peripheral blood. This chain links TRBV7-8 with TRBJ2-1; TRBD1 agrees at 8 bases. The sequence derives from a man in his 70s with active COVID-19. DNA of the CDR3: TGTGCCAGCAGCGGACAGGGAGGATACAATGAGCAGTTCTTC. This sequence encodes CASSGQGGYNEQFF.